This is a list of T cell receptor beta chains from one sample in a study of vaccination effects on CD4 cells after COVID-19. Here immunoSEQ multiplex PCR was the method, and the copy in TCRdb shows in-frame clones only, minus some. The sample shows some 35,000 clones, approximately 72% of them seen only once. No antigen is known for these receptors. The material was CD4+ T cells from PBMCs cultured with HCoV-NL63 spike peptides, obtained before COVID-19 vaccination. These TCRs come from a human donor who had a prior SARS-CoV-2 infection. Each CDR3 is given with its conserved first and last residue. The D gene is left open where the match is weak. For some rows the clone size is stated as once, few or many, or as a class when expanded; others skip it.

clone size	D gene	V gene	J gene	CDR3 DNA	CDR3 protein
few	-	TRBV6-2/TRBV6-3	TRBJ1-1	TGTGCCAGCAGTTCATGGGGGGCTATTCTCACTGAAGCTTTCTTT	CASSSWGAILTEAFF
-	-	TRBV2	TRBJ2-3	TGTGCCAGCAAAGGGGGGACACCGTCAGATACGCAGTATTTT	CASKGGTPSDTQYF
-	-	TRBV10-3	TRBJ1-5	TGTGCCATCAGTGAGTCGAGTCGGGGGGTGGGTCAGCCCCAGCATTTT	CAISESSRGVGQPQHF
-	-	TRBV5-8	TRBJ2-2	TGTGCCAGCAGCTTTATAGGGTCCGGGGAGCTGTTTTTT	CASSFIGSGELFF
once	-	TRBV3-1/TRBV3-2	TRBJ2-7	TGTGCCAGCAAGTTACGTGAGGGATCCTACGAGCAGTACTTC	CASKLREGSYEQYF
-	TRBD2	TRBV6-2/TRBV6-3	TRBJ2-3	TGTGCCAGCAGTTACGACAAGCGGGGGGGCACAGATACGCAGTATTTT	CASSYDKRGGTDTQYF
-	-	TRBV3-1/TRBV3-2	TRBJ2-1	TGTGCCAGCAGCCAACCCGGGAATTCCCACAATGAGCAGTTCTTC	CASSQPGNSHNEQFF
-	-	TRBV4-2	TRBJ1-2	TGTGCCAGCAGCCAAGAGTCGGCTGGCTACACCTTC	CASSQESAGYTF
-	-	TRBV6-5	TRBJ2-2	TGTGCCAGCAGGATAGCGTCGACCGGGGAGCTGTTTTTT	CASRIASTGELFF
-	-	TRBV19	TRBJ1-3	TGTGCCAGTAGTAGACTGACAGGCCAGTTCATATATTTT	CASSRLTGQFIYF
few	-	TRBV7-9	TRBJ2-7	TGTGCCAGCACGTCGGCAGGCCCCTACGAGCAGTACTTC	CASTSAGPYEQYF
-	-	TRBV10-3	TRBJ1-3	TGTGCCACGCGGGATGGAGGGCTTCACGGAAACACCATATATTTT	CATRDGGLHGNTIYF
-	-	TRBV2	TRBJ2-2	TGTGCCAGCTTCCGGGGCGGGAACACCGGGGAGCTGTTTTTT	CASFRGGNTGELFF
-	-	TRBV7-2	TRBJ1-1	TGTGCCAGCAGATCAGGGAGGGGGAACACTGAAGCTTTCTTT	CASRSGRGNTEAFF
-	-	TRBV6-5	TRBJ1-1	TGTGCCAGCAGGGTAGACAGTTTTAACACTGAAGCTTTCTTT	CASRVDSFNTEAFF
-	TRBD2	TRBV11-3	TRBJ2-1	TGTGCCAGCAGCGCATGGACTAGCGGGAGCTCCTACAATGAGCAGTTCTTC	CASSAWTSGSSYNEQFF
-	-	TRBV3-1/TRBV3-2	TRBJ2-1	TGTGCCAGCAGCCAAGGGCATAGTCGGAACGAGCAGTTCTTC	CASSQGHSRNEQFF
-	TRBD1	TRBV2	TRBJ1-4	TGTGCCAGCAGTAAAGGAGGGACAGTTAATGAAAAACTGTTTTTT	CASSKGGTVNEKLFF
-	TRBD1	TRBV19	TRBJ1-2	TGTGCCAGTAGTATACAGGGGGCGGACTATGGCTACACCTTC	CASSIQGADYGYTF
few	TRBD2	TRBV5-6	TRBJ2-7	TGTGCCAGCAGCTTGGAGCGGGGGCGGACCCTCGAGCAGTACTTC	CASSLERGRTLEQYF